This T cell receptor beta chain was retrieved from a study of T cell responses to AZD1222 COVID-19 vaccine. Clones were sequenced by immunoSEQ multiplex PCR, and TCRdb holds only the in-frame ones, with some missing. The data show some 100,000 clones, roughly 86% seen once. This sample comprised peripheral blood, obtained on day 0 of MenACWY control vaccination. The TCR was taken from an adult in good health.

The CDR3 loop is CATSRGVGAYEQYF. CDR3 nucleotide sequence: TGTGCCACCAGCAGAGGGGTGGGGGCGTACGAGCAGTACTTC. This chain connects TRBV15 to TRBJ2-7, with D possibly TRBD1 on 6 matching bases. V lost 1 base and J lost 4, with 11 bases in between. CDR1 is LNHNV, CDR2 YYDKDF, per germline (reference sequence). The CDR3 length is 14 residues.